One and the same sample provided the 21 T cell receptor beta chains below, sequenced in a study of post-analysis software for immune sequencing data. Antigens of these TCRs are unknown. Study-wide results and caveats: Included in a set of roughly five TRBV segments more frequent in patients than controls were TRBV5-6, TRBV5-1 and TRBV20-1.

Unique molecular identifiers were carried by the TCR beta cDNA libraries. From the PCR reads, TCRdb called clonotypes with MiXCR, one entry per CDR3 protein. The sample yields roughly 670,000 distinct CDR3 sequences, around 64% seen once. The sample consisted of blood. The origin of the receptors is a girl aged 2 to 10 with multiple sclerosis.

This clonotype was seen a handful of times. The J gene is TRBJ1-6, the V gene TRBV10-3; 8 bases map to TRBD1. Unmatched junction bases numbered 6, after V lost 0 bases and J lost 5 bases. The germline CDR1 and CDR2 sequences are ENHRY and SYGVKD. This CDR3 spans 17 amino acids. CDR3 sequence: CAISESSGQGDNSPLHF. The DNA for the CDR3 is TGTGCCATCAGTGAGTCGAGTGGACAGGGTGATAATTCACCCCTCCACTTT.

The CDR3 region is CASSLGEVIRNEQFF. In nucleotides, the CDR3 is TGTGCCAGCAGCCTTGGAGAGGTGATTCGAAATGAGCAGTTCTTC. The rearrangement uses TRBV11-2 and TRBJ2-1; D is undetermined. The V gene lost 5 bases and the J gene lost 7 bases, with 18 bases spanning the gap. The length of the CDR3 is 15 residues. CDR1 and CDR2 from the germline V gene are SGHAT and FQNNGV.

This clonotype was counted once. The rearrangement joins TRBV12-3 or TRBV12-4 to TRBJ1-1, with a possible D match to TRBD1 (5 bases). CDR3 length: 14 residues. V was clipped by 3 bases and J by 4 bases, with 12 bases between them. CDR3 region: CASSFHGGITEAFF. As DNA, the CDR3 is TGTGCCAGCAGTTTCCACGGGGGAATCACTGAAGCTTTCTTT.

The chain uses TRBV3-1 and TRBJ1-5; 7 positions match TRBD1. The V segment lost 1 base and the J segment 5 bases; nucleotides outside the gene matches: 2. The CDR3 consists of 14 residues. Germline V gene data show CDR1 as LGHDT and CDR2 as YNNKEL (reference sequence). The CDR3 loop is CASSQGDSHQPQHF. DNA for the CDR3: TGTGCCAGCAGCCAAGGGGACAGCCATCAGCCCCAGCATTTT.

This chain connects TRBV11-3 to TRBJ2-3; 7 bases are a match to TRBD2. This CDR3 comprises 16 residues. The V gene end was trimmed by 1 base and the J gene end by 1 base; junction bases not matched to a gene: 5. Germline CDR1 and CDR2: SGHNT and YENEEA. CDR3 sequence: CASSLGRGDRTDTQYF. The CDR3 DNA reads TGTGCCAGCAGCTTAGGACGGGGGGACCGCACAGATACGCAGTATTTT.

The chain joins TRBV20-1 to TRBJ2-3; 11 bases agree with TRBD2. V lost 3 bases, J lost 3 bases, and 8 bases stayed unmatched. Germline V gives CDR1 DFQATT, CDR2 SNEGSKA (reference sequence). The CDR3 runs 16 residues. CDR3 bases: TGCAGTGCTAGCCTACTACTAGCGGGAGATACAGATACGCAGTATTTT. Its protein is CSASLLLAGDTDTQYF.

This CDR3 reads CASRFDRDTEAFF. The CDR3 DNA follows: TGTGCCAGCAGATTTGACAGGGACACTGAAGCTTTCTTT. The rearrangement uses TRBV7-9 and TRBJ1-1, with TRBD1 matching over 7 bases. J gave up 3 bases and V 6 bases, and 4 bases lay outside the gene matches. Germline CDR1 SEHNR, CDR2 FQNEAQ (reference sequence). The CDR3 has 13 residues.

A few counts support this clonotype. The V call is TRBV11-2, the J call TRBJ2-7, with D possibly being TRBD1 (6 bases). The CDR3 runs to 16 residues. Looked up from germline, CDR1 is SGHAT and CDR2 is FQNNGV. Deletions cut 3 bases from V and 6 bases from J, with 21 bases between. CDR3 sequence: CASSFSTAGGAGEQYF. The CDR3 DNA reads TGTGCCAGCAGCTTTAGCACTGCTGGGGGCGCAGGCGAGCAGTACTTC.

J is TRBJ2-7 and V is TRBV12-5; D not certain. This CDR3 has 12 amino acids. Trimming pared 0 bases from V and 3 bases from J, leaving 3 bases between. From germline, CDR1 is LGHNT and CDR2 FRNRAP. Here the CDR3 reads CASGLVDYEQYF. The DNA of the CDR3 is TGTGCTAGTGGTTTGGTCGACTACGAGCAGTACTTC.

CDR3 nucleotides: TGTGCCAGCAGGGCGAGCGGGGCCTACGAGCAGTACTTC. Amino acid sequence: CASRASGAYEQYF. The chain employs TRBV6-1 and TRBJ2-7, with 7 nucleotides matching TRBD2. The CDR3 spans 13 residues. CDR1 and CDR2 (germline): MNHNS, SASEGT. Losses at the gene ends were 6 bases for V and 2 bases for J; bases not matched to a gene: 4.

A few counts support this clonotype. V usage is TRBV7-8 and J usage is TRBJ1-5; a weak D match, TRBD1 (5 bases). Between the trimmed V and J ends, which lost 2 bases and 6 bases, there was a span of 5 bases. Germline V CDR1 and CDR2: SGHVS, FQNEAQ. The CDR3 length is 12 residues. CDR3 protein: CASSLQGQPQHF. The CDR3 coding sequence is TGTGCCAGCAGCTTACAGGGTCAGCCCCAGCATTTT.

The chain links TRBV20-1 to TRBJ2-4, with D uncertain. This CDR3 region has 11 residues. The germline V gene encodes CDR1 DFQATT and CDR2 SNEGSKA (reference sequence). The V end was cut by 3 bases, the J end by 6 bases, with 6 bases between. CDR3 in DNA: TGCAGTGCTAGTTTGCCAAACATTCAGTACTTC. It specifies CSASLPNIQYF.

This rearrangement joins TRBV27 to TRBJ2-3; perhaps TRBD2 as D (5 bases). CDR3 length: 17 residues. Germline V gene data show CDR1 as MNHEY and CDR2 as SMNVEV (reference sequence). Trimming removed 6 bases at V and 0 bases at J, with 19 bases between. The CDR3 here is CASSTFRTSASTDTQYF. The CDR3 bases are TGTGCCAGCAGCACCTTCAGGACTTCAGCTAGCACAGATACGCAGTATTTT.

The J gene is TRBJ2-5, the V gene TRBV30, with 7 bases identical to TRBD2. This CDR3 contains 15 residues. The junction had 6 bases not matched to a gene; V was cut back by 1 base and J by 1 base. The germline CDR1 and CDR2 sequences are GTSNPN and SVGIG (reference sequence). Here the CDR3 DNA reads TGTGCCTGGAGTGACTGGAAGCGGGGCCAAGAGACCCAGTACTTC. The encoded protein is CAWSDWKRGQETQYF.

This rearrangement joins TRBV10-3 to TRBJ1-2, with D unclear. V lost 0 bases, J lost 2 bases, and 13 bases lay in between. The V gene's germline CDR1 is ENHRY and CDR2 SYGVKD. The CDR3 totals 16 residues. CDR3 amino acids: CAISESNVTPNYGYTF. The CDR3 bases are TGTGCCATCAGTGAGTCGAATGTCACCCCGAACTATGGCTACACCTTC.

This chain joins TRBV7-9 and TRBJ2-5, with 7 bases fitting TRBD2. Per the germline V gene, CDR1 is SEHNR and CDR2 is FQNEAQ (reference sequence). The J segment lost 11 bases and the V segment lost 0 bases, leaving 12 bases of the junction unmatched. The CDR3 loop spans 15 amino acids. The chain's CDR3 is CASSLARGAGTEQYF. The CDR3, as DNA: TGTGCCAGCAGCTTAGCGAGAGGAGCGGGAACGGAGCAGTACTTC. Combining the CDR3 with reference TRBV7-9 and TRBJ2-5 gives the whole variable domain DTGVSQNPRHKITKRGQNVTFRCDPISEHNRLYWYRQTLGQGPEFLTYFQNEAQLEKSRLLSDRFSAERPKGSFSTLEIQRTEQGDSAMYLCASSLARGAGTEQYFGPGTRLLVL.

This clonotype occurred once. The J gene is TRBJ2-5, the V gene TRBV7-8; D is unclear. V was cut by 10 bases and J by 4 bases, with 19 bases left in between. The CDR3 contains 14 residues. Germline-derived CDR1 and CDR2 are SGHVS and FQNEAQ. CDR3 sequence (DNA): TGTGCCATCTCCCCCCCAGGAAGAGTAGAGACCCAGTACTTC. Its translation is CAISPPGRVETQYF.

The genes are TRBV30 and TRBJ2-6; D is ambiguous. Germline CDR1 reads GTSNPN; CDR2 reads SVGIG (reference sequence). The CDR3 totals 12 residues. V dropped 3 bases and J dropped 0 bases, with 0 bases sitting between them. The CDR3 DNA reads as TGTGCCTGGAGCTCTGGGGCCAACGTCCTGACTTTC. Its translation: CAWSSGANVLTF.

This clonotype occurred a few times. The chain recombines TRBV7-3 with TRBJ2-1; 7 bases agree with TRBD2. The CDR3 loop spans 16 amino acids. Unmatched junction bases numbered 4, after V lost 2 bases and J lost 0 bases. The V gene's germline CDR1 is SGHTA and CDR2 FQGTGA. CDR3 region: CASSLYGGSSYNEQFF. CDR3 DNA sequence: TGTGCCAGCAGCTTATACGGCGGGAGCTCCTACAATGAGCAGTTCTTC.

This clonotype came up once. V and J are TRBV3-1 and TRBJ2-1, with 7 bases matching TRBD2. V trimming: 4 bases; J trimming: 8 bases; junction bases outside the gene matches: 17. The germline gives CDR1 LGHDT, CDR2 YNNKEL (reference sequence). CDR3 length equals 17 residues. CDR3 nucleotides: TGTGCCAGCAGCCCCGAGTTTTTGGGCGGGAGTTCGGATGAGCAGTTCTTC. Its protein is CASSPEFLGGSSDEQFF.

The gene calls are TRBV5-1 and TRBJ1-6, with no clear D. The V end was cut by 0 bases, the J end by 10 bases, with 20 bases between. CDR1 and CDR2 (germline): SGHRS, YFSETQ. CDR3 length: 17 residues. CDR3 in amino acids: CASSLEVSSGSGSPLHF. The CDR3 DNA reads as TGCGCCAGCAGCTTGGAAGTCAGTTCAGGTAGTGGATCACCCCTCCACTTT.